Presented here are 14 T cell receptor beta chains from one specimen sequenced in a study of CD8+CD57+ T cells in acquired aplastic anemia. According to the study, genomic DNA was the template for TCR beta VDJ and CDR3 profiling. TCRdb ran MiXCR on the reads and lists one entry per CDR3 protein. The table lists around 290,000 distinct CDR3 sequences, about 50% of them singletons. Patients included in sequencing had previously demonstrated CD8+CD57+ cell expansion by flow cytometry. Sequencing was performed on sorted CD4+, CD8+, or CD8+CD57+ T cells (not recorded which) from PBMCs. These receptors were obtained from a human donor with aplastic anemia.

This chain joins TRBV6-1 and TRBJ2-3, with no clear D. The V end lost 4 bases, the J end lost 6 bases, and 14 bases lay between the germline ends. Per germline, CDR1 MNHNS and CDR2 SASEGT. CDR3 length: 14 residues. The CDR3 coding sequence is TGTGCCAGCAGTGCACCCGTTCGGGTTGATACGCAGTATTTT. It is translated as CASSAPVRVDTQYF.

The chain has TRBV2 and TRBJ2-3; possible D gene TRBD2, 6 bases. CDR1 is SNHLY, CDR2 FYNNEI, per germline. CDR3 length: 16 residues. Trimming shortened V by 3 bases and J by 2 bases, and 15 bases separated the two germline ends. In nucleotides, the CDR3 is TGTGCCAGCAGTGATCTTAAGCGGGCCTTCACAGATACGCAGTATTTT. Amino acid sequence: CASSDLKRAFTDTQYF.

The V gene is TRBV20-1, the J gene TRBJ1-1; TRBD1 aligns across 7 bases. The CDR3 sequence is 14 residues long. Trimming removed 5 bases from V and 7 bases from J; junction bases left unmatched: 13. The germline CDR1 and CDR2 sequences are DFQATT and SNEGSKA (reference sequence). The CDR3 spells CSAPHRGGPDEAFF. The CDR3 coding sequence is TGCAGTGCTCCTCACAGGGGAGGGCCAGATGAAGCTTTCTTT.

This clonotype appeared once. Lacking the conserved final phenylalanine or tryptophan, this CDR3 likely reflects a read error. No DNA is shown, since the ends of the CDR3 on it are uncertain; the CDR3 is the one TCRdb lists. The genes are TRBV24-1 and TRBJ2-2; the table's D gene call, TRBD1, was not cross checked with the DNA. Counting both end residues, the CDR3 totals 9 amino acids. The germline gives CDR1 KGHDR, CDR2 SFDVKD. The CDR3 sequence is CATSMPGTQ.

The genes are TRBV20-1 and TRBJ2-5; D remains ambiguous. From germline, CDR1 is DFQATT and CDR2 SNEGSKA (reference sequence). This CDR3 contains 11 residues. The V and J ends lost 3 bases and 4 bases respectively, with 6 bases between them. CDR3 nucleotide sequence: TGCAGTGCTAGGCCGGTAGAGACCCAGTACTTC. Translation gives CSARPVETQYF.

The chain couples TRBV20-1 to TRBJ2-7; 12 bases agree with TRBD2. Germline V gene lookup returns CDR1 DFQATT and CDR2 SNEGSKA (reference sequence). V was pared by 6 bases and J by 5 bases, with 11 bases of the junction left unmatched. The CDR3 is made up of 15 amino acids. This chain's CDR3 is CSADLAGGPLDEQYF. The CDR3, as DNA: TGCAGTGCCGACCTAGCGGGAGGGCCGTTGGACGAGCAGTACTTC.

The CDR3 spells CATSEGRGGTKNIQYF. CDR3 nucleotides: TGTGCCACCAGTGAGGGAAGGGGGGGAACCAAAAACATTCAGTACTTC. The chain links TRBV24-1 to TRBJ2-4, with a weak D call TRBD2 (7 bases). V was cut by 4 bases and J by 2 bases, with 14 bases left in between. Germline V gene sequence: CDR1 KGHDR, CDR2 SFDVKD. CDR3 size: 16 residues.

This clonotype was detected only once. A junction end diverges from the germline sequence, so it may reflect a read error. J is TRBJ1-1 and V is TRBV10-3; D remains unclear. CDR1 and CDR2 from the germline V gene are ENHRY and SYGVKD. This CDR3 contains 13 residues. CDR3 protein: CAISEQVKTEAFF. The CDR3 DNA follows: TGTGCCATCAGTGAGCAGGTGAAAACTGAAGCTTTCTTT.

This chain links TRBV7-2 with TRBJ1-5; D may be TRBD1 (6 bases). This CDR3 is built from 14 residues. In germline, CDR1 is SGHTA, CDR2 FQGNSA. Between the trimmed V and J ends, which lost 2 bases and 5 bases, there was a span of 10 bases. CDR3 loop: CASSLIQGYQPQHF. CDR3 DNA sequence: TGTGCCAGCAGCTTAATACAGGGCTATCAGCCCCAGCATTTT.

In its sample, this clonotype was seen many times. This chain joins TRBV19 and TRBJ1-5; weak D call: TRBD1 (5 bases). The CDR3 totals 13 residues. Germline V lookup: CDR1 LNHDA, CDR2 SQIVND (reference sequence). Trimming shortened V by 7 bases and J by 2 bases, and 9 bases separated the two germline ends. The CDR3 DNA is TGTGCCAGTAATCCGACAGGCAATCAGCCCCAGCATTTT. Encoded protein: CASNPTGNQPQHF.

This clonotype was detected once. V usage is TRBV5-1 and J usage is TRBJ2-3; 10 positions agree with TRBD1. V dropped 6 bases and J dropped 5; count of bases not matched to a gene: 12. The CDR3 is 16 amino acids. The germline V gene has CDR1 SGHRS and CDR2 YFSETQ. The CDR3 loop is CASTTAPGQGVDTQYF. CDR3 DNA sequence: TGCGCCAGCACCACGGCCCCTGGACAGGGGGTAGATACGCAGTATTTT.

This clonotype was observed at least ten times. The chain carries TRBV19 and TRBJ1-6, with TRBD1 identical over 7 bases. This CDR3 is 14 amino acids long. V shed 3 bases and J 10 bases; nucleotides not matched to a gene: 6. From germline, CDR1 is LNHDA and CDR2 SQIVND (reference sequence). The CDR3 sequence: CASSIKGARSPLHF. Written as DNA, the CDR3 is TGTGCCAGTAGTATTAAGGGGGCTAGGTCACCCCTCCACTTT.

The chain employs TRBV3-1 and TRBJ1-5; no clear D. Germline assignment: CDR1 LGHDT and CDR2 YNNKEL (reference sequence). The length of the CDR3 is 13 residues. V lost 3 bases and J lost 2, with 5 bases in between. The DNA for the CDR3 is TGTGCCAGCAGCCAGAGTGGCAATCAGCCCCAGCATTTT. Its protein is CASSQSGNQPQHF.

The V gene is TRBV7-6, the J gene TRBJ1-2, with D uncertain. Germline CDR1 is SGHVS and CDR2 is FNYEAQ. V lost 1 base and J 5 bases, leaving 14 bases between the germline ends. The CDR3 has 15 amino acids. The CDR3 DNA sequence: TGTGCCAGCAGCTTAGGCTCGGCAGGAAGTTATGGCTACACCTTC. It is translated as CASSLGSAGSYGYTF.